The 19 T cell receptor beta chains below all came from one sample that was sequenced in a study of technical replicates of blood from a handful of donors. Profiled with immunoSEQ multiplex PCR; TCRdb holds only in-frame clones, not every one. The sample has over 85,000 clones; around 96% are singletons. Specimen: T cells isolated from PBMCs. These TCRs come from a human donor in good health.

The J gene is TRBJ1-4, the V gene TRBV4-2; D is ambiguous. This CDR3 has 15 amino acids. Germline lookup yields CDR1 LGHNA and CDR2 YNFKEQ. V lost 0 bases and J lost 3, with 8 bases in between. In nucleotides, the CDR3 is TGTGCCAGCAGCCAAGATCGGTCTCCTAATGAAAAACTGTTTTTT. Translating gives CASSQDRSPNEKLFF.

The genes are TRBV28 and TRBJ1-1; no clear D gene. CDR3 length: 14 residues. The V gene's germline CDR1 is MDHEN and CDR2 SYDVKM. Trimming took off 1 base at V and 3 bases at J, with 9 bases between the two ends. The CDR3 DNA reads TGTGCCAGCAGTTTATATCCCGAGGACACTGAAGCTTTCTTT. Protein product: CASSLYPEDTEAFF.

This clone is a singleton in its sample. V and J are TRBV18 and TRBJ2-3; possible D gene TRBD2, 6 bases. This CDR3 has 15 amino acids. Germline lookup yields CDR1 KGHSH and CDR2 LQKENI. The V end lost 3 bases, the J end lost 4 bases, and 14 bases lay between the germline ends. CDR3 nucleotide sequence: TGTGCCAGCTCACCGGGGGGTCTCAAGGCAGATACGCAGTATTTT. Protein sequence: CASSPGGLKADTQYF.

This clone came up once. The chain is built from TRBV6-6 and TRBJ1-1; no firm D call. Trimming shortened V by 6 bases and J by 9 bases, and 20 bases separated the two germline ends. CDR3 length equals 14 residues. Germline-derived CDR1 and CDR2 are MNHNY and SVGAGI (reference sequence). The CDR3 coding sequence is TGTGCCAGCAGCCCCGGCCCGGCCAGGCTTCAAGCTTTCTTT. This codes for CASSPGPARLQAFF.

The V call is TRBV28, the J call TRBJ1-5; TRBD1 is a possible D gene (6 bases). V lost 7 bases and J 7 bases, leaving 14 bases between the germline ends. The CDR3 totals 13 residues. From germline, CDR1 is MDHEN and CDR2 SYDVKM. CDR3 amino acids: CASISTGPQPQHF. CDR3 DNA sequence: TGTGCCAGCATCTCTACAGGGCCCCAGCCCCAGCATTTT.

The V and J genes are TRBV30 and TRBJ2-7; the match to TRBD1 covers 7 bases. This CDR3 region has 14 residues. Germline values: CDR1 GTSNPN, CDR2 SVGIG (reference sequence). V shed 0 bases, J shed 5 bases, and the junction held 7 bases outside the gene matches. The CDR3 DNA follows: TGTGCCTGGAGTGTACAAGGGGGCATGGACGAGCAGTACTTC. It encodes CAWSVQGGMDEQYF.

This sequence joins TRBV29-1 and TRBJ2-3, with a weak D call TRBD2 (6 bases). The CDR3 extends over 14 amino acids. Germline V gives CDR1 SQVTM, CDR2 ANQGSEA. V was trimmed by 7 bases and J by 5 bases, leaving 19 bases between them. The chain's CDR3 is CSAEGRGYGDTQYF. CDR3 DNA sequence: TGCAGCGCCGAGGGGCGGGGTTATGGAGATACGCAGTATTTT.

The J gene is TRBJ2-7, the V gene TRBV19, with D perhaps TRBD2 (6 bases). Germline V CDR1 and CDR2: LNHDA, SQIVND (reference sequence). Trimming left V 2 bases short and J 0 bases short, with 11 bases between. CDR3 length equals 15 residues. The CDR3 DNA reads TGTGCCAGTAGTATATTGCGGGGCGTCTCCTACGAGCAGTACTTC. Translation gives CASSILRGVSYEQYF.

J is TRBJ2-1 and V is TRBV7-9, with D hard to call. In germline, CDR1 is SEHNR, CDR2 FQNEAQ (reference sequence). V was cut by 5 bases and J by 3 bases, with 14 bases left in between. The CDR3 runs 15 residues. The CDR3 is CASSVQPPYYNEQFF. In DNA form, the CDR3 reads TGTGCCAGCAGCGTACAGCCTCCCTACTACAATGAGCAGTTCTTC.

The chain carries TRBV6-5 and TRBJ1-2, with unresolved D. Germline V gene sequence: CDR1 MNHEY, CDR2 SVGAGI. V was clipped by 4 bases and J by 0 bases, with 9 bases between them. The CDR3 is 14 residues long. CDR3 nucleotide sequence: TGTGCCAGCAGTTCCCTCGGAGCTAACTATGGCTACACCTTC. It is translated as CASSSLGANYGYTF.

This chain links TRBV5-6 with TRBJ1-5; the D gene is possibly TRBD1 (5 bases). The germline V gene encodes CDR1 SGHDT and CDR2 YYEEEE. V was cut by 4 bases and J by 1 base, with 9 bases left in between. The CDR3 sequence is 14 residues long. CDR3 nucleotides: TGTGCCAGCAGCGGGGGGGGAAGCAATCAGCCCCAGCATTTT. Its protein is CASSGGGSNQPQHF.

This sequence joins TRBV7-2 and TRBJ2-1; D is perhaps TRBD2 (5 bases). V lost 4 bases to trimming and J lost 2 bases, with 12 bases between them. Germline lookup yields CDR1 SGHTA and CDR2 FQGNSA. This CDR3 spans 15 amino acids. The CDR3 spells CASSSLVAPYNEQFF. CDR3 DNA sequence: TGTGCCAGCAGCTCCCTAGTAGCGCCCTACAATGAGCAGTTCTTC.

The rearrangement uses TRBV11-2 and TRBJ2-1; the D is unclear. Trimming removed 0 bases at V and 0 bases at J, with 9 bases between. CDR3 length equals 16 residues. CDR1 SGHAT and CDR2 FQNNGV come from the germline V gene. CDR3 region: CASSLDGLSSYNEQFF. The CDR3 region has the DNA TGTGCCAGCAGCTTAGATGGGCTTAGCTCCTACAATGAGCAGTTCTTC.

The chain links TRBV29-1 to TRBJ2-5, with TRBD1 matching 7 bases. V trimming: 7 bases; J trimming: 3 bases; junction bases outside the gene matches: 8. The CDR3 runs 13 residues. The germline V gene encodes CDR1 SQVTM and CDR2 ANQGSEA. CDR3 nucleotides: TGCAGCGCCCACTCGACAGGGAAAGAGACCCAGTACTTC. Translated, it gives CSAHSTGKETQYF.

This clone was detected once. The chain employs TRBV7-6 and TRBJ2-2; D is possibly TRBD2 (5 bases). Germline loops: CDR1 SGHVS, CDR2 FNYEAQ. The ends were cut back, 7 bases at V and 2 bases at J, with 14 bases in the middle. This CDR3 has 15 amino acids. In DNA form, the CDR3 reads TGTGCCAGCAAAATGAGCGGAGTCAACACCGGGGAGCTGTTTTTT. Residues: CASKMSGVNTGELFF.

This sequence joins TRBV25-1 and TRBJ2-7; D is perhaps TRBD2 (6 bases). CDR3 length: 14 residues. The V and J ends lost 4 bases and 3 bases respectively, with 13 bases between them. Germline V gene sequence: CDR1 MGHDK, CDR2 SYGVNS. This chain's CDR3 is CASSGPSGDYEQYF. CDR3 nucleotides: TGTGCCAGCAGTGGCCCCTCGGGGGACTACGAGCAGTACTTC.

A single count supports this clone. The V call is TRBV7-9, the J call TRBJ2-1; 9 bases map to TRBD2. This CDR3 is built from 19 residues. V dropped 1 base and J dropped 7; count of bases not matched to a gene: 17. Per germline, CDR1 SEHNR and CDR2 FQNEAQ (reference sequence). CDR3 sequence (DNA): TGTGCCAGCAGCTTAGTTGCAGCGGGAGGATCTTATTCGAGGAATGAGCAGTTCTTC. This sequence encodes CASSLVAAGGSYSRNEQFF.

The chain has TRBV28 and TRBJ2-7; no reliable D call. CDR1 and CDR2 (germline): MDHEN, SYDVKM. Trimming took 2 bases from V and 6 from J, leaving 11 bases between them. This CDR3 comprises 13 residues. The CDR3, as DNA: TGTGCCAGCAGTTTACACCCTCTCAGCGAGCAGTACTTC. Its translation: CASSLHPLSEQYF.

This rearrangement joins TRBV5-1 to TRBJ2-3; TRBD2 might be the D (5 bases). The V gene's germline CDR1 is SGHRS and CDR2 YFSETQ. V was clipped by 2 bases and J by 5 bases, with 9 bases between them. The CDR3 extends over 13 amino acids. The CDR3 loop is CASSFEGEDTQYF. The CDR3 DNA is TGCGCCAGCAGCTTTGAGGGCGAAGATACGCAGTATTTT.